Presented here are 27 T cell receptor beta chains from one specimen sequenced in a study of blood T cell repertoires in COVID-19 (dated by TCRdb to 2019 to 2021). Library generation was performed with the immunoSEQ multiplex PCR assay. TCRdb took this table from immuneACCESS and kept in-frame rearrangements with V and J called. Such tables lack part of the clones; where checked against another copy, unresolved V genes explain under half of the gap, and the rest is unexplained. The sample table contains roughly 140,000 clones; only one count was recorded for approximately 79% of them. The ten biggest clones cover 8.6% of the sample. Input material: peripheral blood. The receptors shown here come from a middle-aged man with active or convalescent COVID-19.

The J gene is TRBJ2-2, the V gene TRBV28, with 12 nucleotides matching TRBD2. The trim removed 4 bases at V and 5 bases at J, leaving 5 bases unmatched. The CDR3 extends over 16 amino acids. Germline V gives CDR1 MDHEN, CDR2 SYDVKM. CDR3 in DNA: TGTGCCAGCAGTTCCCCCGGACTAGCGGGAACCGGGGAGCTGTTTTTT. Its translation is CASSSPGLAGTGELFF.

The V gene is TRBV11-3, the J gene TRBJ2-4, with 7 bases matching TRBD1. CDR3 length: 15 amino acids. From germline, CDR1 is SGHNT and CDR2 YENEEA. Unmatched junction bases numbered 12, after V lost 5 bases and J lost 8 bases. In DNA, the CDR3 is TGTGCCAGCAGCCGTGGGACAGCGGACGGGGACATTCAGTACTTC. Residues: CASSRGTADGDIQYF. Based on the CDR3 plus reference TRBV11-3 and TRBJ2-4, the full variable domain is EAGVVQSPRYKIIEKKQPVAFWCNPISGHNTLYWYLQNLGQGPELLIRYENEEAVDDSQLPKDRFSAERLKGVDSTLKIQPAELGDSAVYLCASSRGTADGDIQYFGAGTRLSVL.

The chain joins TRBV29-1 to TRBJ2-2; D is perhaps TRBD2 (7 bases). CDR3 length equals 14 residues. Germline CDR1 reads SQVTM; CDR2 reads ANQGSEA. Trimming removed 4 bases at V and 4 bases at J, with 13 bases between. CDR3 protein: CSVAVGGGTGELFF. The CDR3, as DNA: TGCAGCGTTGCGGTGGGAGGGGGCACCGGGGAGCTGTTTTTT.

The chain is built from TRBV7-9 and TRBJ1-2; D is unclear. Trimming stripped 5 bases from V and 1 base from J, with 14 bases between. The length of the CDR3 is 15 residues. CDR1 and CDR2 (germline): SEHNR, FQNEAQ (reference sequence). The CDR3 here is CASSRGFQDNYGYTF. In DNA form, the CDR3 reads TGTGCCAGCAGCCGCGGGTTCCAGGATAACTATGGCTACACCTTC.

This chain joins TRBV7-3 and TRBJ1-2; D might be TRBD1 (5 bases). Germline V lookup: CDR1 SGHTA, CDR2 FQGTGA. The CDR3 runs to 13 residues. Between the trimmed V and J ends, which lost 3 bases and 4 bases, there was a span of 9 bases. CDR3 nucleotide sequence: TGTGCCAGCAGCTTTGGCCAGGGCTATGGCTACACCTTC. Protein product: CASSFGQGYGYTF.

This clone was counted a single time. This sequence joins TRBV5-4 and TRBJ1-3, with D possibly being TRBD1 (5 bases). This CDR3 comprises 15 residues. In germline, CDR1 is SGHNT, CDR2 YYREEE (reference sequence). V was shortened by 4 bases and J by 1 base, with 12 bases between the two germline ends. CDR3 nucleotide sequence: TGTGCCAGCAGCCTGTCCCAGGGTTCTGGAAACACCATATATTTT. Translating it yields CASSLSQGSGNTIYF.

The V gene is TRBV19, the J gene TRBJ1-2; D possibly corresponds to TRBD1 (6 bases). This CDR3 spans 14 amino acids. Trimming left V 6 bases short and J 7 bases short, with 18 bases between. Germline CDR1 and CDR2: LNHDA and SQIVND (reference sequence). The CDR3 here is CASSPGVLVSGYTF. The CDR3 DNA reads as TGTGCCAGTAGCCCAGGGGTGCTGGTCTCTGGCTACACCTTC.

The chain carries TRBV2 and TRBJ2-5; TRBD1 matches at 9 bases. With 3 bases clipped from V and 3 bases from J, the junction kept 8 bases outside the gene matches. This CDR3 comprises 16 residues. Per germline, CDR1 SNHLY and CDR2 FYNNEI. The CDR3 nucleotides are TGTGCCAGCAGTGAGGACAGGGGTACCCTCGAAGAGACCCAGTACTTC. Its translation: CASSEDRGTLEETQYF.

J is TRBJ2-2 and V is TRBV19; TRBD2 matches 10 bases. Trimming took 6 bases from V and 2 from J; bases not matched to a gene: 6. Looked up from germline, CDR1 is LNHDA and CDR2 is SQIVND (reference sequence). The CDR3 totals 16 residues. This CDR3 reads CASSLSSGSNTGELFF. For the CDR3, the DNA is TGTGCCAGTAGCCTCTCTAGCGGGAGTAACACCGGGGAGCTGTTTTTT.

The chain has TRBV29-1 and TRBJ1-3; D ambiguous. The V and J ends lost 5 bases and 0 bases respectively, with 8 bases between them. Germline-derived CDR1 and CDR2 are SQVTM and ANQGSEA. CDR3 length: 13 residues. In nucleotides, the CDR3 is TGCAGCGTTAAGAATAGCTCTGGAAACACCATATATTTT. The encoded protein is CSVKNSSGNTIYF. Full variable domain (outside the CDR3, taken from reference TRBV29-1 and TRBJ1-3): SAVISQKPSRDICQRGTSLTIQCQVDSQVTMMFWYRQQPGQSLTLIATANQGSEATYESGFVIDKFPISRPNLTFSTLTVSNMSPEDSSIYLCSVKNSSGNTIYFGEGSWLTVV.

This clone was observed at least ten times. The chain is built from TRBV28 and TRBJ2-2; 7 bases agree with TRBD1. The CDR3 has 15 residues. V gave up 5 bases and J gave up 2 bases; unmatched junction bases: 5. The germline V gene encodes CDR1 MDHEN and CDR2 SYDVKM. The CDR3 sequence: CASSQQGVNTGELFF. CDR3 DNA sequence: TGTGCCAGCAGTCAGCAGGGGGTTAACACCGGGGAGCTGTTTTTT.

The rearrangement uses TRBV15 and TRBJ2-5, with TRBD1 matching over 7 bases. CDR3 length equals 14 residues. J lost 4 bases, V lost 5 bases, and 7 bases had no gene match. Germline loops: CDR1 LNHNV, CDR2 YYDKDF (reference sequence). The chain's CDR3 is CATSGNRGGETQYF. Here the CDR3 DNA reads TGTGCCACCAGCGGAAACAGGGGCGGAGAGACCCAGTACTTC. The full variable domain, its missing parts supplied by reference TRBV15 and TRBJ2-5, is DAMVIQNPRYQVTQFGKPVTLSCSQTLNHNVMYWYQQKSSQAPKLLFHYYDKDFNNEADTPDNFQSRRPNTSFCFLDIRSPGLGDTAMYLCATSGNRGGETQYFGPGTRLLVL.

The V and J genes are TRBV11-2 and TRBJ2-3; TRBD2 matches at 12 bases. The CDR3 has 14 residues. The ends lost 4 bases at V and 7 bases at J; junction bases unmatched: 3. Germline V gene data show CDR1 as SGHAT and CDR2 as FQNNGV. CDR3 region: CASSSGTSGYTQYF. CDR3 in DNA: TGTGCCAGCAGCTCCGGGACTAGCGGGTATACGCAGTATTTT. Complete variable domain (other parts from reference TRBV11-2 and TRBJ2-3): EAGVAQSPRYKIIEKRQSVAFWCNPISGHATLYWYQQILGQGPKLLIQFQNNGVVDDSQLPKDRFSAERLKGVDSTLKIQPAKLEDSAVYLCASSSGTSGYTQYFGPGTRLTVL.

The chain couples TRBV5-1 to TRBJ1-1; the D gene is possibly TRBD1 (5 bases). V lost 3 bases to trimming and J lost 3 bases, with 9 bases between them. CDR3 length: 13 residues. Germline CDR1 SGHRS, CDR2 YFSETQ. CDR3 sequence: CASSSAGDTEAFF. CDR3 DNA: TGCGCCAGCAGCTCAGCGGGGGACACTGAAGCTTTCTTT. Full variable domain (missing parts from reference TRBV5-1 and TRBJ1-1): KAGVTQTPRYLIKTRGQQVTLSCSPISGHRSVSWYQQTPGQGLQFLFEYFSETQRNKGNFPGRFSGRQFSNSRSEMNVSTLELGDSALYLCASSSAGDTEAFFGQGTRLTVV.

The gene calls are TRBV25-1 and TRBJ2-7; 9 nucleotides align to TRBD2. Germline loops: CDR1 MGHDK, CDR2 SYGVNS. The V and J ends lost 2 bases and 2 bases, in that order; junction bases with no gene match: 1. The CDR3 runs 14 residues. The CDR3 sequence: CASSEGLAPYEQYF. CDR3 in DNA: TGTGCCAGCAGTGAAGGACTAGCGCCCTACGAGCAGTACTTC.

The chain recombines TRBV29-1 with TRBJ2-5; 11 nucleotides agree with TRBD2. This CDR3 region has 17 residues. The ends lost 0 bases at V and 5 bases at J; junction bases unmatched: 11. Per germline, CDR1 SQVTM and CDR2 ANQGSEA. The CDR3 sequence is CSVEEGLAEGVGETQYF. CDR3 coding DNA: TGCAGCGTTGAAGAGGGACTAGCGGAGGGGGTAGGGGAGACCCAGTACTTC.

The chain carries TRBV7-2 and TRBJ2-7; 11 bases match TRBD2. Looked up from germline, CDR1 is SGHTA and CDR2 is FQGNSA. V lost 4 bases, J lost 7 bases, and 6 bases stayed unmatched. The CDR3 has 14 amino acids. The CDR3 DNA reads TGTGCCAGCAGCTCGGGGCTAGCGGGAGGTGAGCAGTACTTC. Protein: CASSSGLAGGEQYF. The variable domain in full, completed from reference TRBV7-2 and TRBJ2-7, reads GAGVSQSPSNKVTEKGKDVELRCDPISGHTALYWYRQSLGQGLEFLIYFQGNSAPDKSGLPSDRFSAERTGGSVSTLTIQRTQQEDSAVYLCASSSGLAGGEQYFGPGTRLTVT.

The genes are TRBV11-3 and TRBJ1-2; 8 bases align to TRBD1. V lost 3 bases to trimming and J lost 8 bases; unmatched junction nucleotides: 8. The CDR3 extends over 14 amino acids. Germline V gene lookup returns CDR1 SGHNT and CDR2 YENEEA. CDR3: CASSLDGTGRGYTF. The CDR3 nucleotides are TGTGCCAGCAGCTTGGACGGGACAGGCCGAGGCTACACCTTC.

The rearrangement links TRBV9 to TRBJ2-1; 10 nucleotides agree with TRBD2. Germline CDR1 SGDLS, CDR2 YYNGEE. CDR3 length equals 14 residues. V trimming: 2 bases; J trimming: 8 bases; junction bases outside the gene matches: 4. The chain's CDR3 is CASSVSGRFDEQFF. The CDR3 bases are TGTGCCAGCAGCGTTAGCGGGAGGTTCGATGAGCAGTTCTTC.

This clone was observed a handful of times. The chain has TRBV3-1 (or the pseudogene TRBV3-2) and TRBJ2-2, with 11 bases that match TRBD1. Germline CDR1 is LGHDT and CDR2 is YNNKEL (reference sequence). The CDR3 length is 14 residues. Trimming at V came to 7 bases and at J to 5 bases, leaving 3 bases not matched to a gene. The CDR3 sequence is CASTGTGGTGELFF. The CDR3 DNA sequence: TGTGCCAGCACCGGGACAGGGGGAACCGGGGAGCTGTTTTTT.

The rearrangement links TRBV5-1 to TRBJ2-5, with D possibly TRBD1 on 5 matching bases. Germline-derived CDR1 and CDR2 are SGHRS and YFSETQ. V was clipped by 0 bases and J by 4 bases, with 10 bases between them. The CDR3 length is 14 residues. This CDR3 is CASSLALQGETQYF. The DNA for the CDR3 is TGCGCCAGCAGCTTGGCCCTTCAGGGAGAGACCCAGTACTTC.

The chain carries TRBV6-1 and TRBJ1-4; TRBD1 agrees at 7 bases. Trimming cost V 3 bases and J 8 bases; bases outside gene matches: 6. The CDR3 has 14 amino acids. Germline loops: CDR1 MNHNS, CDR2 SASEGT. The CDR3 reads CASSDQQGKEKLFF. The CDR3 bases are TGTGCCAGCAGTGATCAACAGGGGAAAGAAAAACTGTTTTTT.

On this clone itself: At one end, the junction sequence differs from germline, possibly due to a read error. The chain links TRBV7-9 to TRBJ2-1, with 8 bases fitting TRBD2. This CDR3 is 15 amino acids long. Germline-derived CDR1 and CDR2 are SEHNR and FQNEAQ (reference sequence). CDR3 sequence: CASSPIAGSFNEQFF. CDR3 nucleotides: TGTGCCAGCAGCCCCATAGCGGGGTCCTTCAATGAGCAGTTCTTC.

As concerns this clone: Other DNA sequences within the sample encode an identical CDR3. The chain's CDR3 is CASSQGQGHQPQHF. The CDR3 DNA reads as TGTGCCAGCAGCCAAGGACAGGGTCATCAGCCCCAGCATTTT. V usage is TRBV3-1 (or the pseudogene TRBV3-2) and J usage is TRBJ1-5; the match to TRBD1 covers 7 bases. The CDR3 length is 14 residues. V lost 1 base to trimming and J lost 5 bases; unmatched junction nucleotides: 2. Germline CDR1 and CDR2: LGHDT and YNNKEL (reference sequence).

The V gene is TRBV18, the J gene TRBJ1-2; D gene unclear. V lost 6 bases and J lost 2, with 16 bases in between. The V gene's germline CDR1 is KGHSH and CDR2 LQKENI. This CDR3 comprises 15 residues. The CDR3 region has the DNA TGTGCCAGCTCCCCGTCGACGGAGACCAACTATGGCTACACCTTC. This gives the protein CASSPSTETNYGYTF.

The V and J genes are TRBV10-3 and TRBJ2-3; TRBD1 matches 10 bases. Germline-derived CDR1 and CDR2 are ENHRY and SYGVKD. The V gene end was trimmed by 2 bases and the J gene end by 5 bases; junction bases not matched to a gene: 7. CDR3 length equals 16 residues. The chain's CDR3 is CAISEMRQGAKDTQYF. The CDR3 DNA reads TGTGCCATCAGTGAGATGAGACAGGGGGCCAAAGATACGCAGTATTTT.

This chain connects TRBV28 to TRBJ2-7, with D perhaps TRBD2 (5 bases). Between the trimmed V and J ends, which lost 3 bases and 2 bases, there was a span of 11 bases. Per germline, CDR1 MDHEN and CDR2 SYDVKM. The CDR3 contains 14 residues. This chain's CDR3 is CASSLGEKPYEQYF. The CDR3, as DNA: TGTGCCAGCAGTTTGGGAGAGAAGCCCTACGAGCAGTACTTC.